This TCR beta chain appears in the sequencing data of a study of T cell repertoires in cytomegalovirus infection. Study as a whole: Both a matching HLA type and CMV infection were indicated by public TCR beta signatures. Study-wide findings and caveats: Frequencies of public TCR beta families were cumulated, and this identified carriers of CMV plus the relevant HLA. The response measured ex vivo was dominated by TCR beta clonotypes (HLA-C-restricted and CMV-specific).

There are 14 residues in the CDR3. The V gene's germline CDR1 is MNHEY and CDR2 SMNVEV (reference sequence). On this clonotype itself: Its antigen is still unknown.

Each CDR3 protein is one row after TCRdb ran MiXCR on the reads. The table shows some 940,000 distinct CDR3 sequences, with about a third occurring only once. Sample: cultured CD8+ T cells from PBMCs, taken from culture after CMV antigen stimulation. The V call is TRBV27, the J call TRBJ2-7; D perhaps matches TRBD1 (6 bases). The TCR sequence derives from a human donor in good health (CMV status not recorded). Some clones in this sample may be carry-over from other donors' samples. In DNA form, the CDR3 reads TGTGCCAGCATTTTATACCCAGGGGTAGACGAGCAGTACGTC. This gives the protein CASILYPGVDEQYV.